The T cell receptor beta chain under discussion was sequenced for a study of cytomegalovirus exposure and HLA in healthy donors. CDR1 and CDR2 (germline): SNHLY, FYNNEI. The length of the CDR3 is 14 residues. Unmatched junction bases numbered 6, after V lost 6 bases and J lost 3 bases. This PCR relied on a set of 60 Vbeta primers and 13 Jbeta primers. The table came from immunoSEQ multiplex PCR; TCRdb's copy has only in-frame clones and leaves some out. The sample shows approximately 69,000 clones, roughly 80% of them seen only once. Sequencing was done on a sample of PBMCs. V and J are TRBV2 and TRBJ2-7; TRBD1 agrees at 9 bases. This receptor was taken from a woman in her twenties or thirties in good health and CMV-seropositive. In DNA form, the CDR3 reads TGTGCCAGCAGGTCCGGGACAGGGATCTACGAGCAGTACTTC. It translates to CASRSGTGIYEQYF.